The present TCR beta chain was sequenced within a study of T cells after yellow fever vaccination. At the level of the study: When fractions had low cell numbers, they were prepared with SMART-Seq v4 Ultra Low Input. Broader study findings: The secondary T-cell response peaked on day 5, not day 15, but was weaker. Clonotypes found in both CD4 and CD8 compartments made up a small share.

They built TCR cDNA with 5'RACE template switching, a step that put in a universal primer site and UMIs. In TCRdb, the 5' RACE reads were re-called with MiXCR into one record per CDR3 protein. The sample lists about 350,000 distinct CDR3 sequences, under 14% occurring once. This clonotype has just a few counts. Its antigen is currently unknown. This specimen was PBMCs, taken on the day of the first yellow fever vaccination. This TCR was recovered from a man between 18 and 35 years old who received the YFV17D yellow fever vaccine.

Written as DNA, the CDR3 is TGTGCCAGCAGCTTAGCCGGTCCTGCTAGGACCCAGTACTTC. Residues: CASSLAGPARTQYF. The chain uses TRBV7-9 and TRBJ2-5; D is ambiguous. The CDR3 sequence is 14 residues long. In germline, CDR1 is SEHNR, CDR2 FQNEAQ (reference sequence). Trimming removed 0 bases at V and 7 bases at J, with 12 bases between.